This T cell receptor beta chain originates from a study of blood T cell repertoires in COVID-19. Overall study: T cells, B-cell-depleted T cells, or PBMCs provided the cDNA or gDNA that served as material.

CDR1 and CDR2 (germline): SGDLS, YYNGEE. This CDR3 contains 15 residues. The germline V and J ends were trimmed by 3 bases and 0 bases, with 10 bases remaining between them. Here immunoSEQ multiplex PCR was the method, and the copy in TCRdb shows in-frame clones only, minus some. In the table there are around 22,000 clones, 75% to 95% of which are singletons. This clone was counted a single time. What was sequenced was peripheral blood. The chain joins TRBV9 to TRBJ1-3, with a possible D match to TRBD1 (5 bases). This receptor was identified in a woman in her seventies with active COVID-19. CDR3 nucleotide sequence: TGTGCCAGCAGCGGGGACTCCCTCTCTGGAAACACCATATATTTT. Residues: CASSGDSLSGNTIYF. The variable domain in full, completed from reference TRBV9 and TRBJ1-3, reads DSGVTQTPKHLITATGQRVTLRCSPRSGDLSVYWYQQSLDQGLQFLIQYYNGEERAKGNILERFSAQQFPDLHSELNLSSLELGDSALYFCASSGDSLSGNTIYFGEGSWLTVV.